This TCR beta chain was found in a study of blood T cell repertoires in COVID-19. About the study: Both acute and convalescent COVID-19 samples were obtained from the United States, Italy and Spain.

Original data processing: Amplifying reference gene primers gave estimates of nucleated cell counts. Clones were read by immunoSEQ multiplex PCR, and TCRdb kept only the in-frame ones, dropping some. V, J and clone size derive from that table, while D and trimming were established from the DNA sequence. Among roughly 190,000 clones, around 76% were seen once, and the ten largest hold about a sixth. To note about this clone: The identical CDR3 is also encoded by other nucleotide sequences in the sample.

Participants were aged 18 to 89 years, lived in 25 or so US areas, and enrolled virtually. Sequencing was done on a sample of PBMCs or T cells enriched from blood (not recorded which). The clonotype originates from a woman between 50 and 59 years old with acute COVID-19.

CDR3 residues: CASSSGRLAGTDTQYF. For the CDR3, the DNA is TGTGCCAGCAGCAGTGGAAGACTAGCGGGCACAGATACGCAGTATTTT. This sequence joins TRBV27 and TRBJ2-3, with 9 bases that match TRBD2. CDR1 is MNHEY and CDR2 is SMNVEV in the germline V gene (reference sequence). V shed 6 bases, J shed 1 base, and the junction held 8 bases outside the gene matches. CDR3 size: 16 residues.